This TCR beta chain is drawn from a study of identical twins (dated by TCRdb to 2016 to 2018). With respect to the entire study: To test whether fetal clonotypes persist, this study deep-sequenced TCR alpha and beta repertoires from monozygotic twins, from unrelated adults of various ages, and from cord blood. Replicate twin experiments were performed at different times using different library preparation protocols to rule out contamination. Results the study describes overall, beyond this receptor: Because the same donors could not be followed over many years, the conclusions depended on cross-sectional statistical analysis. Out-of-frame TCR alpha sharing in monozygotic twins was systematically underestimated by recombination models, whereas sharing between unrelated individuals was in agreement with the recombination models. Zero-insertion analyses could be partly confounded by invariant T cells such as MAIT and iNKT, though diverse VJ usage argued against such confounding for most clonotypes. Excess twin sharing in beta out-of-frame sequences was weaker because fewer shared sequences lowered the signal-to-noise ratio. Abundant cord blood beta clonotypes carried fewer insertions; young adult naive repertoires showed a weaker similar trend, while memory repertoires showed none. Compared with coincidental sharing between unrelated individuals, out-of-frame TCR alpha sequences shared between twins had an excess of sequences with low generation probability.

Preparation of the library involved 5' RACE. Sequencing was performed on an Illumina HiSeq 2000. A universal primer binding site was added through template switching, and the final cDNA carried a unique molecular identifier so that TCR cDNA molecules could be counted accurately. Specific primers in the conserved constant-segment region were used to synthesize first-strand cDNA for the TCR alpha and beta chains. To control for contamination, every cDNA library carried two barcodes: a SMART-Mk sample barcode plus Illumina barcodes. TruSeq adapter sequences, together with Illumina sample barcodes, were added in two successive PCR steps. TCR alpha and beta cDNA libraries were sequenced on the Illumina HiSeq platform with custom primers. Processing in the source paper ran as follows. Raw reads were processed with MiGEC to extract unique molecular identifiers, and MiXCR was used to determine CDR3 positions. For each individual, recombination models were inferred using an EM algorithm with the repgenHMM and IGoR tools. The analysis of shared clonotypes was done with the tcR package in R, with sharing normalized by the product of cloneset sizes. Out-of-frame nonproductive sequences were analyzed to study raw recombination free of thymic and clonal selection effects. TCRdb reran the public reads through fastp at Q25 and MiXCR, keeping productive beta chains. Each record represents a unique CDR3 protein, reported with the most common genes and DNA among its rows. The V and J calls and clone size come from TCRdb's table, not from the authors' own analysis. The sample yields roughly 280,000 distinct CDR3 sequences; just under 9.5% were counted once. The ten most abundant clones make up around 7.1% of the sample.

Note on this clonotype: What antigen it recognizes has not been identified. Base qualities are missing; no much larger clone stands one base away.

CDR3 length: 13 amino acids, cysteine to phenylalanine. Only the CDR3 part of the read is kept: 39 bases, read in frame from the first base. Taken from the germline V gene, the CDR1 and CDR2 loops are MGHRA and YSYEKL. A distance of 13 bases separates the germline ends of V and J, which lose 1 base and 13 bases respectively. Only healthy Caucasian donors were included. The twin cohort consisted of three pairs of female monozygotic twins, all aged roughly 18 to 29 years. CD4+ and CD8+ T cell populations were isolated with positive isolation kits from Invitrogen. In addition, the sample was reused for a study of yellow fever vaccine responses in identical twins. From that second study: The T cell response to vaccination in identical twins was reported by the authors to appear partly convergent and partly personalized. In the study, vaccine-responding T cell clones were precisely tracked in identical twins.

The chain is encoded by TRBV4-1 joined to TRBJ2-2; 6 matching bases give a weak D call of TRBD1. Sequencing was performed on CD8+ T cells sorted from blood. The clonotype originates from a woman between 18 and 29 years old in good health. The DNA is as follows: TGCGCCAGCAGCCAAGCCGAGGGGGTTGGGCTGTTTTTT. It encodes CASSQAEGVGLFF.